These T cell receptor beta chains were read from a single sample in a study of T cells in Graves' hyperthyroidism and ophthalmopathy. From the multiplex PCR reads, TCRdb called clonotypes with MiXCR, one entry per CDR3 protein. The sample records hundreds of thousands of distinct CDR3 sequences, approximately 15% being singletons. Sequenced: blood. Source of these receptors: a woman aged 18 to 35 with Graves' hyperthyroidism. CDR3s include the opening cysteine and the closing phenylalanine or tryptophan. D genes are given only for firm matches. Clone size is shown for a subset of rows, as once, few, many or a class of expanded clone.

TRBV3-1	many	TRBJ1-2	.	TGTGCCAGCAAAGGGAACGGGGTCAACTATGGCTACACCTTC	CASKGNGVNYGYTF
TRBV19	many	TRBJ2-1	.	TGTGCCAGTAGTATGGGAGTAGGCTCCTACAATGAGCAGTTCTTC	CASSMGVGSYNEQFF
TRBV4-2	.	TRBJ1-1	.	TGTGCCAGCAGCCAAGGTCCAGGGGCCATGAACACTGAAGCTTTCTTT	CASSQGPGAMNTEAFF
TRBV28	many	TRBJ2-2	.	TGTGCCAGCAGACCGGCTGGCACCGGGGAGCTGTTTTTT	CASRPAGTGELFF
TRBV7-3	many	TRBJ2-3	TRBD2	TGTGCCAGCAGCTTAAGACTAGCGGGAGCGGGAGATACGCAGTATTTT	CASSLRLAGAGDTQYF
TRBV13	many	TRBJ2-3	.	TGTGCCAGCAACGGGGAGAAAAGGAGTTTTGTGCAGTATTTT	CASNGEKRSFVQYF
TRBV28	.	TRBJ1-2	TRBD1	TGTGCCAGCAGTTCTAGGGACAGCATCTATGGCTACACCTTC	CASSSRDSIYGYTF
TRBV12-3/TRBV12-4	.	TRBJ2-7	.	TGTGCCAGCAGGGGTGGACGGTTCTACGAGCAGTACTTC	CASRGGRFYEQYF
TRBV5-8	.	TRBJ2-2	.	TGTGCCAGCAGCGCCGCGACCGGGATAAACACCGGGGAGCTGTTTTTT	CASSAATGINTGELFF
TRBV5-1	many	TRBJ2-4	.	TGCGCCAGCAGCTTGGCCAGGTTAAGGGAAGGAAATGCCAAAAACATTCAGTACTTC	CASSLARLREGNAKNIQYF
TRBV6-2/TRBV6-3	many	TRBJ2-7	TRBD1	TGTGCCAGCAGTTACTCGATTTCTAGTTGGGAAGGGACAGGGTCATCCTACGAGCAGTACTTC	CASSYSISSWEGTGSSYEQYF
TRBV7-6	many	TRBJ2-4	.	TGTGCCAGCAGCCGCGCCTTTTCTCGTCTAGCCAAAAACATTCAGTACTTC	CASSRAFSRLAKNIQYF
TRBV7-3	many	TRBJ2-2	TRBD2	TGTGCCAGCAGGACGGCGGGGGGGGTCACCGGGGAGCTGTTTTTT	CASRTAGGVTGELFF
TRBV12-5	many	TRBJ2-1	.	TGTGCTAGTGGTTATGATACGGTAGGAAGGGAGCAGTTCTTC	CASGYDTVGREQFF
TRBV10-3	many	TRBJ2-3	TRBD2	TGTGCCATCGGGGGACTAGCGGATAGCACAGATACGCAGTATTTT	CAIGGLADSTDTQYF
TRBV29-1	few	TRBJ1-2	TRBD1	TGCAGCTTCTCCGGGACAGGGGCGTCCGGTGGCTACACCTTC	CSFSGTGASGGYTF
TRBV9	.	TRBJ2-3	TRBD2	TGTGCCAGCAGTTTCCAGGGTAGCGGGGCCTCCCTAGATACGCAGTATTTT	CASSFQGSGASLDTQYF
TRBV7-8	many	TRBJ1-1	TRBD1	TGTGCCAGCAGCACCCCCAACAGGGGCCGCACTGAAGCTTTCTTT	CASSTPNRGRTEAFF
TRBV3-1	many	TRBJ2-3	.	TGTGCCAGTGCCTCCATGGATACGCAGTATTTT	CASASMDTQYF
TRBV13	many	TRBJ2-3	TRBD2	TGTGCCAGCAGCTTAGGGCTAGCGGGCGCCACAGATACGCAGTATTTT	CASSLGLAGATDTQYF
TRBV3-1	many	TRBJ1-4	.	TGTGCCAGCAGCCTCGGCAGCCTAGGAACTAATGAAAAACTGTTTTTT	CASSLGSLGTNEKLFF
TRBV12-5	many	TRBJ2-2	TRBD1	TGTGCTTGCGACGATCGTGACAGGGGTTACACCGGGGAGCTGTTTTTT	CACDDRDRGYTGELFF
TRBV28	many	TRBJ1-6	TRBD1	TGTGCCAGCAACTGGGGCAGGGGGGCTTCACCCCTCCACTTT	CASNWGRGASPLHF
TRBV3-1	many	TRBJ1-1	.	TGTGCCAGCAGCCCTCTTCCAGGGAACACTGAAGCTTTCTTT	CASSPLPGNTEAFF
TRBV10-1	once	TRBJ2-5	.	TGCGCCAGCAGTGAGTCGACTCTCGGGACCCGGTACTTC	CASSESTLGTRYF
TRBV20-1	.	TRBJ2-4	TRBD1	TGCAGTGCTAGGACAGGGGATGCCAAAAACATTCAGTACTTC	CSARTGDAKNIQYF
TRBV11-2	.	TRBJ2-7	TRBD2	TGTGCCAGCAGCCTTGATCCGGGACTAGCGGGGCCCTACGAGCAGTACTTC	CASSLDPGLAGPYEQYF
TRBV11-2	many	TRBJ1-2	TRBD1	TGTGCCAGCAGCTTCGGGACAGCGGGGACTAACTATGGCTACACCTTC	CASSFGTAGTNYGYTF
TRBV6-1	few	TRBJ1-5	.	TGTGCCAGCAGGGACGGCCATAGCAATCAGCCCCAGCATTTT	CASRDGHSNQPQHF
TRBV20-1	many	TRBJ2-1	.	TGCAGTGCTAGTCGAGGGAGTGGTGAGCAGTTCTTC	CSASRGSGEQFF
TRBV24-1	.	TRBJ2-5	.	TGTGCCACCAGTGTCGGGGACGTGAAGACCCAGTACTTC	CATSVGDVKTQYF
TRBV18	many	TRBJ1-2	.	TGTGCCAGCTCACCACGTCAGGGGCCTAACTATGGCTACACCTTC	CASSPRQGPNYGYTF
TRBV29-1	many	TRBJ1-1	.	TGCAGCGGACGTGCCCGGTACACTGAAGCTTTCTTT	CSGRARYTEAFF
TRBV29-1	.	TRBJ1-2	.	TGCAGCGTTGATCTCGCAGGGGAGGGCTATGGCTACACCTTC	CSVDLAGEGYGYTF
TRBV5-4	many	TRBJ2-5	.	TGTGCCAGCAGCTTCTGGGGGAGGAAGACCCAGTACTTC	CASSFWGRKTQYF
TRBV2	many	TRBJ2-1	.	TGTGCCAGCAGTGATGGGGTCTACAATGAGCAGTTCTTC	CASSDGVYNEQFF
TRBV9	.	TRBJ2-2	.	TGTGCCAGCAGCGGAGGCCGACACATGAACACCGGGGAGCTGTTTTTT	CASSGGRHMNTGELFF
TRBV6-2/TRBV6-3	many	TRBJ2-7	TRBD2	TGTGCCAGCAGTTACAATGAGCGGGTCCCCAGGGAGGGTCACTACGAGCAGTACTTC	CASSYNERVPREGHYEQYF
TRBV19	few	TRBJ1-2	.	TGTGCCAGTAGTATAGGCTCGGGGGATGGCTACACCTTC	CASSIGSGDGYTF
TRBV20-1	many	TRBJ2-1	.	TGCAGTGCTAGTAGGCAGGCTGATGAGCAGTTCTTC	CSASRQADEQFF
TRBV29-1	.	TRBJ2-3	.	TGCAGCGTTGGTGGTGGCCGGGGATTCACAGATACGCAGTATTTT	CSVGGGRGFTDTQYF
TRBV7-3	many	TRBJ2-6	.	TGTGCCAGCAGCTTAGGGTTTGGGGCCAACGTCCTGACTTTC	CASSLGFGANVLTF
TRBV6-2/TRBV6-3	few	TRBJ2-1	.	TGTGCCAGCAGAACCCTAGTTTCCCGAGACAATGAGCAGTTCTTC	CASRTLVSRDNEQFF
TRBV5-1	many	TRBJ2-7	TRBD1	TGCGCCAGCAGAGTCGAGGACAGGTCGTACTACGAGCAGTACTTC	CASRVEDRSYYEQYF
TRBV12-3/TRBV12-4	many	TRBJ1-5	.	TGTGCCAGCAGTTTAAAGGCGGAAAGCAATCAGCCCCAGCATTTT	CASSLKAESNQPQHF